The 30 T cell receptor beta chains in this list originate from one sample, sequenced in a study of T-cell reconstitution after alpha-beta-depleted transplantation in children. Unique molecular identifiers were used to barcode this TCRbeta library. MiXCR, applied by TCRdb to the PCR reads, yields one record per CDR3 protein. The sample shows about 150,000 distinct CDR3 sequences, more than 8% of them seen only once. The sequencing here drew on PBMCs, mostly from graft donor cells, taken 180 days after TCRalphabeta/CD19-depleted stem cell transplant. Source of these receptors: a female patient aged 2-9 years who had a stem cell transplant for congenital amegakaryocytic thrombocytopenia, so the T cells may come from the graft donor.

J is TRBJ2-2 and V is TRBV19; unclear D gene. CDR1 and CDR2 (germline): LNHDA, SQIVND (reference sequence). The CDR3 has 15 amino acids. Trimming cost V 3 bases and J 2 bases, with 10 bases left between them. CDR3 protein: CASSIRQHNTGELFF. The CDR3 DNA is TGTGCCAGTAGTATTCGCCAGCATAACACCGGGGAGCTGTTTTTT.

In this sample, this clonotype turned up a few times. The chain recombines TRBV3-1 with TRBJ1-6; the D gene is possibly TRBD1 (5 bases). V was pared by 2 bases and J by 7 bases, with 9 bases between. Germline V gene lookup returns CDR1 LGHDT and CDR2 YNNKEL (reference sequence). The CDR3 extends over 14 amino acids. CDR3 protein: CASSQTGGNSPLHF. For the CDR3, the DNA is TGTGCCAGCAGCCAAACAGGCGGGAATTCACCCCTCCACTTT.

This clonotype was recorded at least ten times. The chain carries TRBV20-1 and TRBJ2-5, with 7 positions matching TRBD2. Germline trimming cut 2 bases from V and 2 bases from J; bases unmatched to any gene: 5. The CDR3 is made up of 14 amino acids. CDR1 is DFQATT, CDR2 SNEGSKA, per germline (reference sequence). The CDR3 DNA sequence: TGCAGTGCTAGACTAGCGGAGGGGCAAGAGACCCAGTACTTC. The encoded protein is CSARLAEGQETQYF.

There are a few counts of this clonotype. The V call is TRBV24-1, the J call TRBJ2-3; TRBD2 matches 10 bases. The CDR3 runs to 17 residues. V shed 3 bases, J shed 2 bases, and the junction held 7 bases outside the gene matches. In germline, CDR1 is KGHDR, CDR2 SFDVKD. DNA of the CDR3: TGTGCCACCAGTGATACCTCTAGCGGGGGAAACACAGATACGCAGTATTTT. Translation: CATSDTSSGGNTDTQYF.

This clonotype came up a few times. The chain joins TRBV29-1 to TRBJ2-1, with D possibly being TRBD2 (6 bases). In germline, CDR1 is SQVTM, CDR2 ANQGSEA. V lost 6 bases, J lost 3 bases, and 18 bases lay in between. The CDR3 spans 15 residues. As DNA, the CDR3 is TGCAGCGTGACACGCGGGACCGCTGGCTACAATGAGCAGTTCTTC. Protein product: CSVTRGTAGYNEQFF.

The chain has TRBV5-1 and TRBJ2-5, with TRBD2 identical over 8 bases. With 1 base clipped from V and 0 bases from J, the junction kept 2 bases outside the gene matches. CDR3 length equals 15 residues. Germline CDR1 SGHRS, CDR2 YFSETQ. This chain's CDR3 is CASSLIAGNQETQYF. The CDR3 DNA reads TGCGCCAGCAGCTTGATAGCGGGGAACCAAGAGACCCAGTACTTC.

Turning to this clonotype: A much larger clone is a single base away; this may be a read error. V and J are TRBV20-1 and TRBJ2-1; TRBD1 matches 7 bases. Germline CDR1 reads DFQATT; CDR2 reads SNEGSKA (reference sequence). The CDR3 has 14 residues. V was pared by 5 bases and J by 3 bases, with 7 bases of the junction left unmatched. The CDR3 nucleotides are TGCAGTGCTTTCCGACAGGGCCACTACAATGAGCAGTTCTTC. The encoded protein is CSAFRQGHYNEQFF.

This clonotype was detected ten times or more. This chain connects TRBV5-1 to TRBJ1-2; D possibly corresponds to TRBD1 (5 bases). Germline V gene lookup returns CDR1 SGHRS and CDR2 YFSETQ. The CDR3 length is 14 residues. V gave up 4 bases and J gave up 6 bases, with 16 bases separating them. CDR3 sequence (DNA): TGCGCCAGCAGCCGTATAGACAGATTCCATGGCTACACCTTC. Translated: CASSRIDRFHGYTF.

This clonotype appeared many times. This chain joins TRBV12-3 or TRBV12-4 and TRBJ2-2; the D gene is possibly TRBD2 (5 bases). With 10 bases removed from V and 3 bases from J, the gap between germline ends came to 12 bases. The CDR3 has 13 amino acids. DNA of the CDR3: TGTGCCACCGTTAGCGCCCACACCGGGGAGCTGTTTTTT. This gives the protein CATVSAHTGELFF.

This clonotype was seen a few times. This rearrangement joins TRBV3-1 to TRBJ2-5, with D possibly TRBD1 on 5 matching bases. This CDR3 contains 16 residues. Germline V CDR1 and CDR2: LGHDT, YNNKEL (reference sequence). Trimming stripped 1 base from V and 5 bases from J, with 17 bases between. CDR3 residues: CASSQAPLRVDETQYF. The CDR3 DNA is TGTGCCAGCAGCCAAGCACCACTCAGGGTTGATGAGACCCAGTACTTC.

Points on this clonotype: Compared with germline, one end of the junction differs, possibly owing to a read error. CDR3 sequence: CSSSYSGTNTGELFF. The CDR3 region has the DNA TGTTCCAGCAGTTACTCTGGAACCAACACCGGGGAGCTGTTTTTT. V is TRBV6-5 and J is TRBJ2-2; no clear D. Per germline, CDR1 MNHEY and CDR2 SVGAGI. The CDR3 is 15 residues long.

V usage is TRBV7-2 and J usage is TRBJ2-1; D ambiguous. CDR3 length equals 13 residues. The germline V and J ends were trimmed by 4 bases and 13 bases, with 17 bases remaining between them. Germline V gene data show CDR1 as SGHTA and CDR2 as FQGNSA. The CDR3 reads CASSSAGAGDQFF. CDR3 nucleotides: TGTGCCAGCAGCTCAGCAGGAGCCGGTGACCAGTTCTTC. Combining the CDR3 with reference TRBV7-2 and TRBJ2-1 gives the whole variable domain GAGVSQSPSNKVTEKGKDVELRCDPISGHTALYWYRQSLGQGLEFLIYFQGNSAPDKSGLPSDRFSAERTGGSVSTLTIQRTQQEDSAVYLCASSSAGAGDQFFGPGTRLTVL.

The chain has TRBV6-1 and TRBJ1-6; the D gene is possibly TRBD1 (5 bases). Germline-derived CDR1 and CDR2 are MNHNS and SASEGT. This CDR3 comprises 12 residues. V was cut by 11 bases and J by 10 bases, with 15 bases left in between. The CDR3 loop is CAGREGDSPLHF. Written as DNA, the CDR3 is TGTGCCGGTAGGGAAGGGGACTCACCCCTCCACTTT.

The rearrangement joins TRBV19 to TRBJ1-5; D is perhaps TRBD1 (6 bases). This CDR3 is built from 13 residues. V was trimmed by 7 bases and J by 4 bases, leaving 11 bases between them. Looked up from germline, CDR1 is LNHDA and CDR2 is SQIVND (reference sequence). The CDR3, as DNA: TGTGCCAGTACCGGGACACGTAATCAGCCCCAGCATTTT. It encodes CASTGTRNQPQHF.

This clonotype was seen repeatedly, ten times or more. This chain uses TRBV29-1 with TRBJ2-7; D tentatively fits TRBD1 or TRBD2 (5 bases each). Per the germline V gene, CDR1 is SQVTM and CDR2 is ANQGSEA. The CDR3 loop spans 14 amino acids. Trimming took 5 bases from V and 1 from J, leaving 15 bases between them. As DNA, the CDR3 is TGCAGCGTTATGACGGGACCAGGATCCTACGAGCAGTACTTC. Its protein product is CSVMTGPGSYEQYF.

This clonotype was seen repeatedly, ten times or more. This chain uses TRBV6-5 with TRBJ1-1; TRBD1 aligns across 7 bases. The CDR3 consists of 14 residues. Germline trimming cut 4 bases from V and 0 bases from J; bases unmatched to any gene: 2. In germline, CDR1 is MNHEY, CDR2 SVGAGI. CDR3 coding DNA: TGTGCCAGCAGTTGGGACAGCATGAACACTGAAGCTTTCTTT. Its protein product is CASSWDSMNTEAFF.

There are many counts of this clonotype. This chain links TRBV20-1 with TRBJ1-6, with D perhaps matching TRBD1 (5 bases). CDR1 and CDR2 from the germline V gene are DFQATT and SNEGSKA (reference sequence). This CDR3 has 14 residues. The ends were cut back, 1 base at V and 10 bases at J, with 14 bases in the middle. As DNA, the CDR3 is TGCAGTGCTAGAGCCACAGGTGATCGGTCACCCCTCCACTTT. It is translated as CSARATGDRSPLHF.

Ten or more counts support this clonotype. This rearrangement joins TRBV15 to TRBJ2-1, with a possible D match to TRBD2 (6 bases). The CDR3 is 14 residues long. Trimming stripped 7 bases from V and 2 bases from J, with 12 bases between. Germline V CDR1 and CDR2: LNHNV, YYDKDF (reference sequence). DNA of the CDR3: TGTGCCACCACCACCGGGACTGCCTACAATGAGCAGTTCTTC. Encoded protein: CATTTGTAYNEQFF.

Ten or more counts support this clonotype. The chain is built from TRBV12-3 or TRBV12-4 and TRBJ2-3, with D possibly being TRBD1 (5 bases). The V end lost 6 bases, the J end lost 3 bases, and 19 bases lay between the germline ends. This CDR3 contains 16 residues. The chain's CDR3 is CASSRPGQGATDTQYF. CDR3 DNA sequence: TGTGCCAGCAGCCGCCCCGGGCAGGGTGCGACAGATACGCAGTATTTT.

Many counts were recorded for this clonotype. This chain links TRBV20-1 with TRBJ2-1; TRBD2 aligns across 12 bases. The CDR3 length is 15 residues. With 6 bases clipped from V and 1 base from J, the junction kept 4 bases outside the gene matches. Germline-derived CDR1 and CDR2 are DFQATT and SNEGSKA (reference sequence). In nucleotides, the CDR3 is TGCAGTGCAGCGACTAGCGGGAGTTCCTACAATGAGCAGTTCTTC. Its translation: CSAATSGSSYNEQFF.

The chain recombines TRBV18 with TRBJ2-1, with D uncertain. V lost 6 bases and J lost 7, with 7 bases in between. Germline CDR1 and CDR2: KGHSH and LQKENI. CDR3 length: 11 amino acids. In DNA form, the CDR3 reads TGTGCCAGCTCGGGGTGGAATGAGCAGTTCTTC. This gives the protein CASSGWNEQFF.

Points on this clonotype: One end of the junction does not line up with germline, which may come from a read error. The chain recombines TRBV18 with TRBJ1-1; D is ambiguous. Per germline, CDR1 KGHSH and CDR2 LQKENI. The CDR3 is made up of 13 amino acids. Here the CDR3 reads CDSSPEVNTEAFF. The CDR3 DNA follows: TGTGACAGCTCACCAGAGGTGAACACTGAAGCTTTCTTT.

This clonotype was counted at least ten times. The rearrangement links TRBV4-1 to TRBJ2-2; D gene uncertain. The CDR3 runs to 15 residues. Trimming took 0 bases from V and 0 from J, leaving 5 bases between them. Germline CDR1 reads MGHRA; CDR2 reads YSYEKL. The CDR3 DNA reads TGCGCCAGCAGCCAAGACGGTACGAACACCGGGGAGCTGTTTTTT. Protein: CASSQDGTNTGELFF.

J is TRBJ2-1 and V is TRBV20-1; the D gene is possibly TRBD1 (5 bases). Trimming removed 0 bases at V and 5 bases at J, with 11 bases between. This CDR3 contains 14 residues. Germline V gene data show CDR1 as DFQATT and CDR2 as SNEGSKA (reference sequence). The CDR3 DNA follows: TGCAGTGCTAGAGAGCAGGGCCCCCACAATGAGCAGTTCTTC. This translates into CSAREQGPHNEQFF.

This clonotype has a count of ten or more. This sequence joins TRBV10-3 and TRBJ2-5, with TRBD1 identical over 7 bases. Germline V gene data show CDR1 as ENHRY and CDR2 as SYGVKD. With 4 bases clipped from V and 4 bases from J, the junction kept 3 bases outside the gene matches. The CDR3 loop spans 13 amino acids. In DNA, the CDR3 is TGTGCCATCAGTGGGGGACAGAGAGAGACCCAGTACTTC. This encodes CAISGGQRETQYF.

Only a few counts were recorded for this clonotype. V gene TRBV30 combines with J gene TRBJ2-1, with TRBD2 matching 11 bases. CDR3 size: 15 residues. J was trimmed by 5 bases and V by 0 bases; bases with no gene match: 3. Germline V CDR1 and CDR2: GTSNPN, SVGIG (reference sequence). CDR3 in DNA: TGTGCCTGGAGTGTACTAGCGGGAGTCCACAATGAGCAGTTCTTC. Protein sequence: CAWSVLAGVHNEQFF.

The table lists this clonotype with a few counts. J is TRBJ1-1 and V is TRBV25-1, with unresolved D. The CDR3 length is 13 residues. V was clipped by 1 base and J by 4 bases, with 7 bases between them. Germline V CDR1 and CDR2: MGHDK, SYGVNS. This CDR3 reads CASSESALTEAFF. Written as DNA, the CDR3 is TGTGCCAGCAGTGAATCTGCCCTCACTGAAGCTTTCTTT.

This clonotype was seen repeatedly, ten times or more. The chain has TRBV5-1 and TRBJ2-3; D perhaps matches TRBD2 (6 bases). Germline V CDR1 and CDR2: SGHRS, YFSETQ. This CDR3 contains 13 residues. The V gene lost 5 bases and the J gene lost 3 bases, with 10 bases spanning the gap. CDR3 amino acids: CASSQGGTDTQYF. CDR3 sequence (DNA): TGCGCCAGCAGTCAGGGAGGAACAGATACGCAGTATTTT.

This sequence joins TRBV12-1 and TRBJ2-7; TRBD1 reflects the table's D call only, with no check against the DNA. TRBV12-1 is a recognized pseudogene. The CDR3 is made up of 15 amino acids. For the CDR3, the DNA is TGTGCCAGCAATGAAGGGACAGCCATAGGCTACGAGCAGTACTTC. Its translation: CASNEGTAIGYEQYF.

The rearrangement joins TRBV6-2 or TRBV6-3 to TRBJ2-3, with a weak D call TRBD1 (6 bases). This CDR3 has 16 amino acids. V lost 2 bases and J lost 5, with 17 bases in between. CDR1 is MNHEY and CDR2 is SVGEGT in the germline V gene. The DNA for the CDR3 is TGTGCCAGCAGTTACGCCCAGGGGAAACGGAGAGATACGCAGTATTTT. This sequence encodes CASSYAQGKRRDTQYF.